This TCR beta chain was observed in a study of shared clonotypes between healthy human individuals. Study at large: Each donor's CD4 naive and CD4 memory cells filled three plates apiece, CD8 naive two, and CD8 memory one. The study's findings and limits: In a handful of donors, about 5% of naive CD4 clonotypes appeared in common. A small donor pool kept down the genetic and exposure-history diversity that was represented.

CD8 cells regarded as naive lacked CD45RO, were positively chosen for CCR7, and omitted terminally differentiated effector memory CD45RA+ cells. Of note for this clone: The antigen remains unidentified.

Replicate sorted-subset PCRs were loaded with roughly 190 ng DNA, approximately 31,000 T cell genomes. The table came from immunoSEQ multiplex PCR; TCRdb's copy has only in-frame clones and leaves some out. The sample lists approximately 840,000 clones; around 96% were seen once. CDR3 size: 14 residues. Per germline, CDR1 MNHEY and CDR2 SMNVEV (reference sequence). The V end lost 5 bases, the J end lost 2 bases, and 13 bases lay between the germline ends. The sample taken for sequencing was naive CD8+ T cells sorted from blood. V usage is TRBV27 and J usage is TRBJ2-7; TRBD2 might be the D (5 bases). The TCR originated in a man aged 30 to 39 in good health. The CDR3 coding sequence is TGTGCCAGCAGTCCCGTGCGGGCCCCCTACGAGCAGTACTTC. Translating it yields CASSPVRAPYEQYF.